These T cell receptor beta chains were read from a single sample in a study of T-cell reconstitution after alpha-beta-depleted transplantation in children. One entry per CDR3 protein, called by TCRdb with MiXCR from the PCR reads. The data hold about 120,000 distinct CDR3 sequences, with about a tenth observed a single time. The sequenced sample was PBMCs, obtained before TCRalphabeta/CD19-depleted stem cell transplant. These receptors all stem from a boy aged 2 to 10 with acute lymphoblastic leukemia, due to receive a stem cell transplant. Each CDR3 is given with its conserved first and last residue. Fields, in order: D gene, J gene, clone size, V gene, CDR3 protein, CDR3 DNA. A D gene is named only where the DNA matches it firmly. Only part of the rows carry a size: once, few, many, or a class if the clone is expanded.

- TRBJ2-4 - TRBV27 CASSFNGPDNLAKNIQYF TGTGCCAGCAGTTTTAACGGGCCCGACAACCTAGCCAAAAACATTCAGTACTTC
- TRBJ2-1 - TRBV24-1 CATSRDGYNEQFF TGTGCCACGTCTCGGGACGGCTACAATGAGCAGTTCTTC
- TRBJ2-1 few TRBV6-6 CASSYAYNEQFF TGTGCCAGCAGTTACGCCTACAATGAGCAGTTCTTC
- TRBJ2-1 many TRBV6-5 CASSSSQNSYNEQFF TGTGCCAGCAGTTCCTCCCAGAACTCCTACAATGAGCAGTTCTTC
- TRBJ2-3 - TRBV27 CASSFNGMLPPGSTDTQYF TGTGCCAGCAGTTTTAACGGGATGCTCCCCCCAGGAAGCACAGATACGCAGTATTTT
- TRBJ2-3 - TRBV20-1 CSAGSDLSSSTDTQYF TGCAGTGCTGGAAGCGATTTAAGTTCTAGCACAGATACGCAGTATTTT
- TRBJ1-1 - TRBV7-8 CASSLVIGYEAFF TGTGCCAGCAGCTTAGTAATCGGATATGAAGCTTTCTTT
- TRBJ2-7 few TRBV20-1 CSAGASAYEQYF TGCAGTGCTGGGGCTAGCGCCTACGAGCAGTACTTC
TRBD2 TRBJ2-1 many TRBV5-1 CASSFAGGYGNEQFF TGCGCCAGCAGCTTCGCGGGAGGGTATGGCAATGAGCAGTTCTTC
- TRBJ1-5 - TRBV4-1 CASSQDFGRGTGNQPQHF TGCGCCAGCAGCCAAGATTTTGGCAGGGGAACCGGCAATCAGCCCCAGCATTTT
- TRBJ2-5 - TRBV14 CASSRGLWETQYF TGTGCCAGCAGCCGCGGACTTTGGGAGACCCAGTACTTC
- TRBJ2-7 - TRBV27 CASSAMAPINEQYF TGTGCCAGCAGTGCCATGGCCCCTATCAACGAGCAGTACTTC
- TRBJ1-3 few TRBV7-2 CASSKWSDGNTIYF TGTGCCAGCAGCAAGTGGTCAGATGGAAACACCATATATTTT
TRBD1 TRBJ2-7 few TRBV28 CASSYDRGEQYF TGTGCCAGCAGTTACGACAGGGGCGAGCAGTACTTC
- TRBJ1-2 few TRBV12-5 CASAYSGGAGYTF TGTGCTAGTGCTTATAGTGGGGGTGCTGGCTACACCTTC
TRBD1 TRBJ1-4 few TRBV20-1 CSARGQGYEKLFF TGCAGTGCTAGGGGACAGGGCTACGAAAAACTGTTTTTT
TRBD2 TRBJ2-3 many TRBV9 CASSVASSSGGSTDTQYF TGTGCCAGCAGCGTAGCTTCGTCTAGCGGAGGAAGCACAGATACGCAGTATTTT
TRBD1 TRBJ2-2 - TRBV29-1 CSVRQGGTGELFF TGCAGCGTTCGACAGGGGGGGACCGGGGAGCTGTTTTTT
- TRBJ2-7 many TRBV5-1 CASSLADGPGYEQYF TGCGCCAGCAGCTTGGCGGACGGCCCTGGGTACGAGCAGTACTTC
TRBD2 TRBJ2-7 few TRBV7-2 CASSPSGTAYEQYF TGTGCCAGCAGCCCTAGCGGGACTGCCTACGAGCAGTACTTC
- TRBJ2-1 many TRBV12-3/TRBV12-4 CASSFSGPYNEQFF TGTGCCAGCAGTTTTTCAGGCCCTTACAATGAGCAGTTCTTC
- TRBJ2-7 many TRBV20-1 CSARVQGKDEQYF TGCAGTGCTAGGGTACAGGGTAAGGACGAGCAGTACTTC
- TRBJ1-1 many TRBV12-3/TRBV12-4 CASERVGGTEAFF TGTGCCAGCGAGCGGGTAGGGGGCACTGAAGCTTTCTTT
- TRBJ1-6 - TRBV27 CASTRASGPNSPLHF TGTGCCAGCACTCGGGCCTCCGGACCTAATTCACCCCTCCACTTT
- TRBJ2-5 few TRBV5-1 CASSLTGTYLETQYF TGCGCCAGCAGCTTGACAGGGACCTACTTAGAGACCCAGTACTTC